Presented here are 27 T cell receptor beta chains from one specimen sequenced in a study of blood T cell repertoires in COVID-19. TCRdb's table, derived via immunoSEQ multiplex PCR, lists solely in-frame clones and lacks some. The sample includes approximately 300,000 clones, 83% of them seen just once. The sequenced sample was peripheral blood. All receptors derive from a woman aged 50 to 65 with acute or convalescent COVID-19.

The V call is TRBV2, the J call TRBJ2-1; 8 nucleotides match TRBD2. Losses at the gene ends were 3 bases for V and 1 base for J; bases not matched to a gene: 8. CDR3 size: 17 residues. Germline CDR1 is SNHLY and CDR2 is FYNNEI. CDR3 DNA: TGTGCCAGCAGTGAGAGTAAGGCGGGGGGTTCCTACAATGAGCAGTTCTTC. Translated: CASSESKAGGSYNEQFF.

This clone was recorded only once. The chain is built from TRBV10-3 and TRBJ1-2; TRBD1 matches 7 bases. The ends lost 0 bases at V and 4 bases at J; junction bases unmatched: 2. The CDR3 length is 14 residues. Germline CDR1 reads ENHRY; CDR2 reads SYGVKD. The CDR3 loop is CAISESGTAYGYTF. CDR3 nucleotide sequence: TGTGCCATCAGTGAGTCGGGGACAGCCTATGGCTACACCTTC.

The genes are TRBV30 and TRBJ2-1; TRBD2 matches 10 bases. With V trimmed by 5 bases and J by 7 bases, 8 bases remained unmatched. The germline gives CDR1 GTSNPN, CDR2 SVGIG (reference sequence). There are 14 residues in the CDR3. CDR3 DNA sequence: TGTGCCTGGGACTCCGGGACTAGCGATAATGAGCAGTTCTTC. Translating it yields CAWDSGTSDNEQFF.

This chain joins TRBV4-2 and TRBJ2-5; 9 bases line up with TRBD1. CDR3 size: 15 residues. Germline assignment: CDR1 LGHNA and CDR2 YNFKEQ. The trim removed 1 base at V and 5 bases at J, leaving 5 bases unmatched. DNA of the CDR3: TGTGCCAGCAGCCAAGGGGGACAGGGAACGGAGACCCAGTACTTC. Translating it yields CASSQGGQGTETQYF.

The V and J genes are TRBV3-1 (or the pseudogene TRBV3-2) and TRBJ1-2; no clear D. The CDR3 consists of 16 residues. V dropped 4 bases and J dropped 7 bases, with 22 bases sitting between them. In germline, CDR1 is LGHDT, CDR2 YNNKEL (reference sequence). CDR3 in amino acids: CASSPTAGQKVGGYTF. DNA of the CDR3: TGTGCCAGCAGCCCAACGGCAGGTCAGAAGGTGGGTGGCTACACCTTC.

This chain joins TRBV5-6 and TRBJ2-3; TRBD1 agrees at 9 bases. This CDR3 region has 17 residues. The germline V gene encodes CDR1 SGHDT and CDR2 YYEEEE. Trimming removed 1 base from V and 5 bases from J; junction bases left unmatched: 11. CDR3 protein: CASSLYPRDRVGDTQYF. The CDR3 DNA is TGTGCCAGCAGCTTGTACCCCCGGGACAGGGTCGGAGATACGCAGTATTTT.

The gene calls are TRBV7-9 and TRBJ2-3; 10 nucleotides line up with TRBD1. V shed 1 base and J 3 bases; nucleotides not matched to a gene: 4. CDR3 length: 16 amino acids. Germline V gene sequence: CDR1 SEHNR, CDR2 FQNEAQ (reference sequence). DNA of the CDR3: TGTGCCAGCAGCTTAGACGGGACAGGGGCAACAGATACGCAGTATTTT. This sequence encodes CASSLDGTGATDTQYF.

Many counts were recorded for this clone. The chain employs TRBV5-1 and TRBJ2-2; possible D gene TRBD2, 6 bases. The CDR3 runs 15 residues. V shed 0 bases and J shed 6 bases, with 12 bases lying between them. Germline-derived CDR1 and CDR2 are SGHRS and YFSETQ. The CDR3 here is CASSLEAAGSGELFF. The CDR3 nucleotides read TGCGCCAGCAGCTTGGAGGCCGCGGGGTCCGGGGAGCTGTTTTTT.

The rearrangement uses TRBV4-1 and TRBJ2-1, with D maybe TRBD1 (5 bases). Trimming pared 10 bases from V and 10 bases from J, leaving 5 bases between. The CDR3 is made up of 8 amino acids. The V gene's germline CDR1 is MGHRA and CDR2 YSYEKL. DNA for the CDR3: TGCGCCACAGGGGAGCAGTTCTTC. It codes for CATGEQFF.

V usage is TRBV28 and J usage is TRBJ1-5; D might be TRBD1 (5 bases). CDR1 and CDR2 from the germline V gene are MDHEN and SYDVKM. V lost 3 bases and J 7 bases, leaving 10 bases between the germline ends. The CDR3 extends over 13 amino acids. CDR3 coding DNA: TGTGCCAGCAGTTTCCCCAGGGCCCAGCCCCAGCATTTT. Protein sequence: CASSFPRAQPQHF.

This chain joins TRBV11-2 and TRBJ1-5, with 8 bases identical to TRBD1. Germline V gives CDR1 SGHAT, CDR2 FQNNGV. V lost 0 bases and J lost 6; bases outside the gene matches: 4. CDR3 size: 15 residues. Written as DNA, the CDR3 is TGTGCCAGCAGCTTAGACCAGGGGGCCACTCAGCCCCAGCATTTT. Its translation is CASSLDQGATQPQHF.

The genes are TRBV7-9 and TRBJ1-1; 7 bases align to TRBD1. Germline CDR1 is SEHNR and CDR2 is FQNEAQ (reference sequence). V gave up 2 bases and J gave up 1 base; unmatched junction bases: 13. The CDR3 is 18 amino acids. DNA of the CDR3: TGTGCCAGCAGCTTACCGCCGGGACAGAGTATATCGAACACTGAAGCTTTCTTT. The encoded protein is CASSLPPGQSISNTEAFF.

The chain uses TRBV5-4 and TRBJ2-7; 9 bases align to TRBD1. Germline CDR1 reads SGHNT; CDR2 reads YYREEE (reference sequence). Trimming at V came to 3 bases and at J to 3 bases, leaving 4 bases not matched to a gene. The CDR3 has 14 residues. The CDR3, as DNA: TGTGCCAGCAGCTGGGACAGGGAGGGCTACGAGCAGTACGTC. Encoded protein: CASSWDREGYEQYV.

The rearrangement joins TRBV19 to TRBJ1-1; 8 bases line up with TRBD1. This CDR3 region has 15 residues. The V gene's germline CDR1 is LNHDA and CDR2 SQIVND (reference sequence). V gave up 5 bases and J gave up 4 bases; unmatched junction bases: 9. The CDR3 DNA sequence: TGTGCCAGTAGTCAAATGGACAGGGAGGGCACTGAAGCTTTCTTT. As protein: CASSQMDREGTEAFF. Full variable domain (rest looked up from reference TRBV19 and TRBJ1-1): DGGITQSPKYLFRKEGQNVTLSCEQNLNHDAMYWYRQDPGQGLRLIYYSQIVNDFQKGDIAEGYSVSREKKESFPLTVTSAQKNPTAFYLCASSQMDREGTEAFFGQGTRLTVV.

The chain has TRBV27 and TRBJ1-5, with 9 bases identical to TRBD1. The CDR3 contains 14 residues. V lost 6 bases, J lost 6 bases, and 6 bases stayed unmatched. The germline CDR1 and CDR2 sequences are MNHEY and SMNVEV (reference sequence). The CDR3 region has the DNA TGTGCCAGCAGGATGACAGGGGGGGGTCAGCCCCAGCATTTT. This encodes CASRMTGGGQPQHF.

V is TRBV5-1 and J is TRBJ1-1; maybe TRBD1 (6 bases). The CDR3 spans 14 residues. Germline V gene sequence: CDR1 SGHRS, CDR2 YFSETQ. Trimming removed 4 bases from V and 4 bases from J, with 14 bases in between. This CDR3 is CASSINRAGTEAFF. The CDR3 DNA follows: TGCGCCAGCAGCATAAACAGGGCGGGCACTGAAGCTTTCTTT.

This clone was seen a handful of times. This chain connects TRBV20-1 to TRBJ2-3; D may be TRBD2 (5 bases). This CDR3 contains 15 residues. Germline loops: CDR1 DFQATT, CDR2 SNEGSKA (reference sequence). The ends were cut back, 3 bases at V and 0 bases at J, with 13 bases in the middle. CDR3 sequence: CSASRTSSSTDTQYF. CDR3 DNA sequence: TGCAGTGCTAGTCGGACTTCCTCTAGCACAGATACGCAGTATTTT.

The chain has TRBV4-2 and TRBJ2-2; 7 bases fit TRBD2. V trimming: 1 base; J trimming: 3 bases; junction bases outside the gene matches: 11. The CDR3 extends over 18 amino acids. CDR1 LGHNA and CDR2 YNFKEQ come from the germline V gene. This CDR3 is CASSQGVAGGWDTGELFF. The CDR3 DNA sequence: TGTGCCAGCAGCCAAGGGGTAGCGGGTGGGTGGGACACCGGGGAGCTGTTTTTT.

The chain links TRBV14 to TRBJ2-5; 7 bases match TRBD1. The CDR3 length is 15 residues. Germline-derived CDR1 and CDR2 are SGHDN and FVKESK. V lost 1 base and J lost 1; bases outside the gene matches: 3. For the CDR3, the DNA is TGTGCCAGCAGCCAAGGGGACAGATCCCAAGAGACCCAGTACTTC. It is translated as CASSQGDRSQETQYF. Full variable domain (outside the CDR3, taken from reference TRBV14 and TRBJ2-5): EAGVTQFPSHSVIEKGQTVTLRCDPISGHDNLYWYRRVMGKEIKFLLHFVKESKQDESGMPNNRFLAERTGGTYSTLKVQPAELEDSGVYFCASSQGDRSQETQYFGPGTRLLVL.

V is TRBV19 and J is TRBJ2-5; 8 bases fit TRBD1. The CDR3 covers 15 residues. The trim removed 7 bases at V and 5 bases at J, leaving 12 bases unmatched. CDR1 and CDR2 from the germline V gene are LNHDA and SQIVND (reference sequence). CDR3 nucleotide sequence: TGTGCCAGTACTAGGGACAGGTCCCGGCCGGAGACCCAGTACTTC. Its protein product is CASTRDRSRPETQYF.

The V gene is TRBV4-3, the J gene TRBJ1-5; D gene uncertain. The germline V gene has CDR1 LGHNA and CDR2 YSLEER. V lost 3 bases and J 8 bases, leaving 11 bases between the germline ends. The CDR3 sequence is 13 residues long. CDR3 loop: CASSHSTGEPQHF. The CDR3 DNA sequence: TGCGCCAGCAGCCATAGCACCGGGGAGCCCCAGCATTTT.

V usage is TRBV11-1 and J usage is TRBJ2-1; 8 nucleotides align to TRBD2. After removal of 6 bases from V and 4 bases from J, the junction contained 8 bases not matched to a gene. The CDR3 extends over 15 amino acids. Per the germline V gene, CDR1 is SGHAT and CDR2 is FQDESV (reference sequence). CDR3 region: CASRDAGGQYNEQFF. The CDR3 DNA sequence: TGTGCCAGCAGGGACGCGGGGGGCCAATACAATGAGCAGTTCTTC.

The V call is TRBV27, the J call TRBJ1-3; 7 bases map to TRBD1. The germline CDR1 and CDR2 sequences are MNHEY and SMNVEV (reference sequence). The trim removed 5 bases at V and 0 bases at J, leaving 1 base unmatched. This CDR3 has 14 residues. This chain's CDR3 is CASSTGDSGNTIYF. In nucleotides, the CDR3 is TGTGCCAGCAGTACAGGGGACTCTGGAAACACCATATATTTT.

CDR3 sequence (DNA): TGTGCCAGCAGCTCCCAATCTGACAGGGTGGGTGAGCAGTTCTTC. Protein: CASSSQSDRVGEQFF. The chain carries TRBV7-2 and TRBJ2-1, with TRBD1 matching over 7 bases. Looked up from germline, CDR1 is SGHTA and CDR2 is FQGNSA. The CDR3 is 15 amino acids. Unmatched junction bases numbered 12, after V lost 4 bases and J lost 9 bases.

The V call is TRBV5-1, the J call TRBJ2-3; 9 bases map to TRBD1. The V gene end was trimmed by 0 bases and the J gene end by 6 bases; junction bases not matched to a gene: 8. The V gene's germline CDR1 is SGHRS and CDR2 YFSETQ. This CDR3 is 16 amino acids long. This CDR3 reads CASSLGRGQGYDTQYF. CDR3 bases: TGCGCCAGCAGCTTGGGTAGAGGACAGGGGTATGATACGCAGTATTTT.

The V and J genes are TRBV7-2 and TRBJ2-5; possible D gene TRBD2, 5 bases. Germline CDR1 and CDR2: SGHTA and FQGNSA. The CDR3 sequence is 15 residues long. The V gene lost 3 bases and the J gene lost 4 bases, with 15 bases spanning the gap. The CDR3 nucleotides are TGTGCCAGCAGCTTTAGAGGTGGGAGTGGAGAGACCCAGTACTTC. The encoded protein is CASSFRGGSGETQYF. The variable domain in full, with the rest retrieved from reference TRBV7-2 and TRBJ2-5, is GAGVSQSPSNKVTEKGKDVELRCDPISGHTALYWYRQSLGQGLEFLIYFQGNSAPDKSGLPSDRFSAERTGGSVSTLTIQRTQQEDSAVYLCASSFRGGSGETQYFGPGTRLLVL.

CDR3 loop: CASSLAPSGSGTGELFF. CDR3 in DNA: TGTGCCAGCAGCTTAGCCCCTAGCGGGAGCGGTACCGGGGAGCTGTTTTTT. This chain connects TRBV7-2 to TRBJ2-2; 10 bases map to TRBD2. The CDR3 is 17 residues long. Trimming took 0 bases from V and 5 from J; bases not matched to a gene: 6. Looked up from germline, CDR1 is SGHTA and CDR2 is FQGNSA.